The clone carrying this T cell receptor beta chain was detected once. The record originates from a study of blood T cell repertoires in COVID-19. The overall study: Specimens from acute and convalescent COVID-19 originated in the United States, Italy and Spain. The cDNA or gDNA used as material had been derived from T cells, B-cell-depleted T cells, or PBMCs.

Germline V gene sequence: CDR1 KGHSH, CDR2 LQKENI. CDR3 length equals 16 residues. The V and J ends lost 3 bases and 0 bases respectively, with 12 bases between them. Per the authors' pipeline: Estimates of nucleated cell counts were drawn from the amplification of reference gene primers. Data came from immunoSEQ multiplex PCR; TCRdb stores just in-frame clones and leaves some out. V, J and clone size are taken as reported in that table, and D and trimming were inferred from the DNA itself. The sample holds fewer than 25,000 clones, roughly nine tenths seen once. Specimen: peripheral blood. The chain combines TRBV18 with TRBJ2-1, with D possibly being TRBD1 (6 bases). The TCR comes from a human donor in a cohort sampled during active COVID-19. The CDR3 coding sequence is TGTGCCAGCTCACCTCAGGGGACAAGCTCCTACAATGAGCAGTTCTTC. Translated: CASSPQGTSSYNEQFF.